This TCR beta chain is drawn from a study of cytomegalovirus exposure and HLA in healthy donors. Overall study context: The early release's HLA-typed donors yielded some 85 million unique TCRs.

CDR3 length: 17 amino acids. The germline V gene encodes CDR1 SGHRS and CDR2 YFSETQ. V shed 0 bases and J 2 bases; nucleotides not matched to a gene: 8. Remarks on this clone: Its antigen is unidentified.

Points from the study as a whole: What TCR beta sequences reportedly achieved was accurate prediction of HLA-A and HLA-B alleles in most subjects.

A multiplex PCR was run with 60 Vbeta primers and 13 Jbeta primers. Clones were sequenced by immunoSEQ multiplex PCR, and TCRdb holds only the in-frame ones, with some missing. Of 100,000 to 150,000 clones in the sample, roughly 74% are singletons; the top ten hold around 4%. This chain links TRBV5-1 with TRBJ2-3; 8 bases are a match to TRBD1. The TCR comes from a woman in her fifties or sixties in good health and CMV-seropositive. The sequenced sample was PBMCs. CDR3 in amino acids: CASSLGRQGWNTDTQYF. The CDR3 bases are TGCGCCAGCAGCTTGGGACGACAGGGGTGGAACACAGATACGCAGTATTTT.